Listed below are T cell receptor beta chains from one sample, sequenced in a study of tumor-infiltrating lymphocytes in primary liver carcinoma. A single record per CDR3 protein comes from TCRdb applying MiXCR to the multiplex PCR reads. In the table there are 55,000 to 70,000 distinct CDR3 sequences, about two thirds of which are singletons. Sequenced: liver tumor tissue from sampling region 2. The receptors stem from a man aged 40-55 years with primary liver carcinoma and hepatitis B virus infection. Both conserved end residues are part of each CDR3. The D gene is left open where the match is weak. Clone size is given for some rows only: seen once, a few or many times, or a class if the clone is expanded.

V gene	J gene	D gene	clone size	CDR3 DNA	CDR3 protein
TRBV12-3/TRBV12-4	TRBJ2-7	.	.	TGTGCCAGCAGTATATCGGGAGAGAACTACGAGCAGTACTTC	CASSISGENYEQYF
TRBV29-1	TRBJ2-1	TRBD1	many	TGCAGCGTCCTCGGACAGGGCTCCTACAATGAGCAGTTCTTC	CSVLGQGSYNEQFF
TRBV29-1	TRBJ2-5	.	once	TGCAGTGCGCTACTATCGGAAGAGACCCAGTACTTC	CSALLSEETQYF
TRBV4-2	TRBJ2-7	TRBD2	.	TGTGCCAGCAGTGGGAAGCCGGGACTAGCGGGAGGGCCACACGAGCCGTACTTC	CASSGKPGLAGGPHEPYF
TRBV6-5	TRBJ1-1	.	.	TGTGCCAGCAGTTACTCTGCCGGGCGTGAAGCCTTCTTT	CASSYSAGREAFF
TRBV4-1	TRBJ2-1	.	.	TGCGCCTGCAGACCAACCCTCCGGGGCTCCTCCTACAATGAGCAGTTCTTC	CACRPTLRGSSYNEQFF
TRBV4-2	TRBJ2-5	.	.	TGTGCCAGCAGCCCGGGACTTCGGGGAGAGGCCCCGTACTTC	CASSPGLRGEAPYF
TRBV7-8	TRBJ2-1	.	.	TGTGCCATCAGCTCCGAGGCTCTACTAAATGAGCAGTTCTTC	CAISSEALLNEQFF
TRBV11-2	TRBJ1-1	.	medium-sized	TGTGCCAGCAGCGAGGGACTCCCGATAAGAGCTTTCTTT	CASSEGLPIRAFF
TRBV29-1	TRBJ2-3	.	.	TGCAGCGTTGATGCCCGAGGTCTCACAGATACACAGTATTTT	CSVDARGLTDTQYF
TRBV11-2	TRBJ2-3	.	.	TGTGCCAGCAGCTTCGGGCAACGTCCAATATGCACAGATACGCAGTATTTT	CASSFGQRPICTDTQYF